The T cell receptor beta chain under discussion was sequenced for a study of blood T cell repertoires in COVID-19. On the study more broadly: Donors in the United States, Italy and Spain gave samples during acute or convalescent COVID-19. From T cells, B-cell-depleted T cells, or PBMCs came the material, which was cDNA or gDNA.

Study processing details: Nucleated cell counts were estimated from reference gene primer amplification. TCRdb keeps only in-frame clones here, not all; method: immunoSEQ multiplex PCR. The V and J calls and clone size come from that table; D and trimming were worked out from the DNA. The sample holds 110,000 to 150,000 clones, 84% seen once. The CDR3 is 15 amino acids. V lost 4 bases and J lost 6; bases outside the gene matches: 7. Germline CDR1 LGHDT, CDR2 YNNKEL (reference sequence). The clonotype comes from a man aged 55 to 70 with active or convalescent COVID-19. The sample consisted of peripheral blood. The V gene is TRBV3-1 (or the pseudogene TRBV3-2), the J gene TRBJ2-2, with TRBD2 matching 8 bases. CDR3 region: CASSRSGSSAGELFF. In DNA, the CDR3 is TGTGCCAGCAGCCGGAGCGGGAGTTCAGCCGGGGAGCTGTTTTTT.